This TCR beta chain was documented in a study of cytomegalovirus exposure and HLA in healthy donors. Overall study results and limits: An assumption of roughly uniform sequencing depth across donors underlay the presence/absence analyses.

To note about this clone: The antigen remains undetermined.

V shed 6 bases and J 3 bases; nucleotides not matched to a gene: 1. Germline CDR1 is ENHRY and CDR2 is SYGVKD. The CDR3 totals 14 residues. A multiplex PCR was run with 60 Vbeta primers and 13 Jbeta primers. The method was immunoSEQ multiplex PCR; TCRdb's version includes in-frame clones alone and lacks a portion of them. The table has roughly 150,000 clones, about 80% seen once. This TCR was sampled from a middle-aged woman in good health and CMV-seronegative. The chain recombines TRBV10-3 with TRBJ2-5; TRBD2 agrees at 13 bases. Material for sequencing was PBMCs. The CDR3 sequence is CAIRGTSGEETQYF. DNA for the CDR3: TGTGCCATCAGGGGGACTAGCGGGGAAGAGACCCAGTACTTC.